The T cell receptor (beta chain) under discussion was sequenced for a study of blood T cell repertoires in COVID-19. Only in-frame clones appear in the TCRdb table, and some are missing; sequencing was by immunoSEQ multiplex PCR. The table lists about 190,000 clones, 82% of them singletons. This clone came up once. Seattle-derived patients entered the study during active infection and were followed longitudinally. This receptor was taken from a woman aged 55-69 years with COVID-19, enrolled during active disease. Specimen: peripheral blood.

CDR3 sequence (DNA): TGTGCCAGCAGCGGCAGGGGTATGGACACTGAAGCTTTCTTT. It specifies CASSGRGMDTEAFF. The V gene is TRBV4-2, the J gene TRBJ1-1; D may be TRBD1 (6 bases). V lost 5 bases, J lost 3 bases, and 13 bases lay in between. The CDR3 runs 14 residues. The germline CDR1 and CDR2 sequences are LGHNA and YNFKEQ.